Below, 4 T cell receptor beta chains from the same sample are listed, as sequenced in a study of T cell responses to AZD1222 COVID-19 vaccine (dated by TCRdb to the early 2020s). Library preparation used the immunoSEQ multiplex PCR assay. Not all clones reach the TCRdb copy of this immuneACCESS table, which keeps in-frame sequences only. Checked studies attribute under half of the gap to unresolved V genes and leave the rest unexplained. The sample records approximately 110,000 clones, approximately 85% of which are singletons. The ten largest clones represent approximately 4.4% of the sample. The time point label here, explained by the study, means: about 28 days (+/-7) after the second vaccine dose. The material was peripheral blood, obtained 28 days after the second AZD1222 dose. These receptors came from an adult who received the AZD1222 COVID-19 vaccine.

The gene calls are TRBV20-1 and TRBJ2-1; TRBD2 matches at 8 bases. V lost 3 bases to trimming and J lost 4 bases; unmatched junction nucleotides: 11. CDR3 length: 16 residues. Per germline, CDR1 DFQATT and CDR2 SNEGSKA (reference sequence). The CDR3 is CSASSLSGGKYNEQFF. For the CDR3, the DNA is TGCAGTGCTAGTAGTTTATCGGGGGGGAAATACAATGAGCAGTTCTTC.

The chain employs TRBV3-1 (or the pseudogene TRBV3-2) and TRBJ1-1; D is unresolved. This CDR3 comprises 10 residues. The germline V gene encodes CDR1 LGHDT and CDR2 YNNKEL (reference sequence). V was trimmed by 2 bases and J by 5 bases, leaving 0 bases between them. The chain's CDR3 is CASSQTEAFF. The CDR3 nucleotides read TGTGCCAGCAGCCAAACTGAAGCTTTCTTT.

The CDR3 region has the DNA TGTGCCAGCAGCCATACGTCGGACAGGCAAGATACGCAGTATTTT. Translation: CASSHTSDRQDTQYF. The gene calls are TRBV7-9 and TRBJ2-3, with 7 bases identical to TRBD1. Unmatched junction bases numbered 10, after V lost 5 bases and J lost 5 bases. CDR1 and CDR2 (germline): SEHNR, FQNEAQ (reference sequence). This CDR3 contains 15 residues.

This clone appeared a single time. V is TRBV5-1 and J is TRBJ2-7; 7 nucleotides line up with TRBD2. The length of the CDR3 is 16 residues. V shed 3 bases, J shed 2 bases, and the junction held 11 bases outside the gene matches. CDR1 SGHRS and CDR2 YFSETQ come from the germline V gene. CDR3: CASSWEGPSAAYEQYF. DNA of the CDR3: TGCGCCAGCAGCTGGGAGGGACCCTCGGCCGCCTACGAGCAGTACTTC.